This is a list of T cell receptor beta chains from one sample in a study of blood T cell repertoires in COVID-19. The assay was immunoSEQ multiplex PCR, and TCRdb's table has in-frame clones only and misses some. The top ten hold 2.9% of the sample, which has 250,000 to 350,000 clones, about 90% seen once. Sequences were obtained from PBMCs or T cells enriched from blood (not recorded which). Receptors were obtained from a woman aged 45-59 years who had been exposed to COVID-19. Both conserved end residues are part of each CDR3. A D gene is named only where the DNA matches it firmly. Size is omitted from some rows. Given values are once, few, many or a class for expanded clones.

V gene,clone size,D gene,J gene,CDR3 DNA,CDR3 protein
TRBV28,-,TRBD1,TRBJ1-2,TGTGCCAGCAGCCCGGGACAGGGGTTGAGCTACACCTTC,CASSPGQGLSYTF
TRBV5-1,-,TRBD1,TRBJ1-2,TGCGCCAGCAAGGGACAGGACAACTATGGCTACACCTTC,CASKGQDNYGYTF
TRBV6-5,-,-,TRBJ1-1,TGTGCCAGCAGTTTAGTGCCGTGGAACACTGAAGCTTTCTTT,CASSLVPWNTEAFF
TRBV11-3,-,-,TRBJ2-5,TGTGCCAGCAGCCTACGCGGATCAGTGGAAGAGACCCAGTACTTC,CASSLRGSVEETQYF
TRBV4-1,-,TRBD2,TRBJ2-3,TGCGCCAGCAGCCAAGAAGGGGGACTAGCGAAAACAGGGAGCACAGATACGCAGTATTTT,CASSQEGGLAKTGSTDTQYF
TRBV5-6,-,TRBD1,TRBJ2-1,TGTGCCAGCAGCTTGGGGCAGGGGGCCTACAATGAGCAGTTCTTC,CASSLGQGAYNEQFF
TRBV7-2,-,TRBD1,TRBJ2-5,TGTGCCAGCAGCCGGGACAGGGCGCAAGAGACCCAGTACTTC,CASSRDRAQETQYF
TRBV29-1,once,-,TRBJ2-1,TGCAGCGTTGCCCCGGACAGCTACAATGAGCAGTTCTTC,CSVAPDSYNEQFF
TRBV4-1,once,-,TRBJ1-2,TGCGCCAGCAGCCGGCTATGGGGGCGCGCATATGGCTACACCTTC,CASSRLWGRAYGYTF
TRBV7-9,-,TRBD2,TRBJ2-4,TGTGCCAGCAGCTCCCACCTAACTAGCGGGGCTAACATTCAGTACTTC,CASSSHLTSGANIQYF
TRBV6-5,-,-,TRBJ2-5,TGTGCCAGCAGTTACTCTCCCGAGCCCTCAGAGACCCAGTACTTC,CASSYSPEPSETQYF
TRBV6-5,-,-,TRBJ1-4,TGTGCCAGCTTGAGTGGAAGGGGTTGGCACGAAAAACTGTTTTTT,CASLSGRGWHEKLFF
TRBV19,once,-,TRBJ2-1,TGTGCCAGTAGTGGGCCGGATAAGCAGTTCTTC,CASSGPDKQFF
TRBV11-3,few,-,TRBJ1-5,TGTGCCAGCAGCTTAGTTCTATCAAATCAGCCCCAGCATTTT,CASSLVLSNQPQHF
TRBV5-1,once,TRBD1,TRBJ2-7,TGCGCCAGCAGCACACAGACAGGGGGCTCCTACGAGCAGTACTTC,CASSTQTGGSYEQYF
TRBV7-2,-,TRBD1,TRBJ1-5,TGTGCCAGCAGCTTAGAGTCCTTTTTCGTACAGGGGACTAATCAGCCCCAGCATTTT,CASSLESFFVQGTNQPQHF
TRBV5-5,-,-,TRBJ2-5,TGTGCCAGCAGCTTGGGACAAGGCAGACAAGAGACCCAGTACTTC,CASSLGQGRQETQYF
TRBV6-4,-,-,TRBJ2-5,TGTGCCAGCATGCGGGGGCCGAAGACCCAGTACTTC,CASMRGPKTQYF
TRBV19,-,-,TRBJ2-2,TGTGCCAGTAGTATACGGACAAATAGCTATTCGAACACCGGGGAGCTGTTTTTT,CASSIRTNSYSNTGELFF
TRBV6-5,-,-,TRBJ1-2,TGTGCCAGCAGCCCCCGGGACACGAGGGACTATGGCTACACCTTC,CASSPRDTRDYGYTF
TRBV4-1,once,TRBD1,TRBJ1-2,TGCGCCAGCAGCCAAGAAGTTCGGACAGGGTTAAACTATGGCTACACCTTC,CASSQEVRTGLNYGYTF
TRBV28,once,-,TRBJ1-2,TGTGCCAGCAGGCAAGAGGCTAGCTATGGCTACACCTTC,CASRQEASYGYTF
TRBV5-1,-,-,TRBJ2-5,TGCGCCAGCAGCCTCGGGACTTTACAAGAGACCCAGTACTTC,CASSLGTLQETQYF
TRBV11-3,-,TRBD1,TRBJ2-7,TGTGCCAGCAGCTCCCAGGGGGCCTACGAGCAGTACTTC,CASSSQGAYEQYF
TRBV27,-,TRBD1,TRBJ1-1,TGTGCCAGCAGTTTGGACAGGGGGGTGAACACTGAAGCTTTCTTT,CASSLDRGVNTEAFF
TRBV2,-,-,TRBJ1-2,TGTGCCAGCAGTGTGGGGCAGGGAGGGAACTATGGCTACACCTTC,CASSVGQGGNYGYTF
TRBV5-4,-,-,TRBJ1-2,TGTGCCAGCAGCTTGGTGTACGCGACAGAGAACTATGGCTACACCTTC,CASSLVYATENYGYTF
TRBV28,-,TRBD1,TRBJ1-6,TGTGCCAGCAGTTGGGGGGACAGGGCCCATTCACCCCTCCACTTT,CASSWGDRAHSPLHF
TRBV7-8,-,TRBD1,TRBJ1-2,TGTGCCAGCAGCTTAGCGGGACAGGGGATTCGCTACACCTTC,CASSLAGQGIRYTF
TRBV4-1,-,-,TRBJ2-1,TGCGCCAGCAGCCCGCGGACAGTAACCTACAATGAGCAGTTCTTC,CASSPRTVTYNEQFF
TRBV11-3,-,TRBD1,TRBJ2-1,TGTGCCAGCAGCCGGACAGGGATGCATGAGCAGTTCTTC,CASSRTGMHEQFF
TRBV5-4,-,TRBD1,TRBJ2-6,TGTGCCAGCAGCTTGGGTGGGACAGGAGTTGGGGCCAACGTCCTGACTTTC,CASSLGGTGVGANVLTF
TRBV3-1/TRBV3-2,-,TRBD1,TRBJ2-4,TGTGCCAGCAGCCACCGGGACAGAGAAAACATTCAGTACTTC,CASSHRDRENIQYF
TRBV6-5,once,-,TRBJ1-1,TGTGCCAGCAAGACTGCGAACACTGAAGCTTTCTTT,CASKTANTEAFF
TRBV6-1,-,-,TRBJ1-3,TGTGCCAGCAGTGAATCCATCGGAAACACCATATATTTT,CASSESIGNTIYF
TRBV28,-,TRBD1,TRBJ1-1,TGTGCCAGCAGTGGGGACAGGTTGATTGGCACTGAAGCTTTCTTT,CASSGDRLIGTEAFF
TRBV18,once,-,TRBJ1-1,TGTGCCAGCTCACCACACAAGAACACTGAAGCTTTCTTT,CASSPHKNTEAFF
TRBV10-2,-,-,TRBJ2-3,TGCGCCAGCAGTGAGTCGATCGGACTAATCGGCACAGATACGCAGTATTTT,CASSESIGLIGTDTQYF
TRBV2,-,-,TRBJ1-1,TGTGCCAGCTATAGGACATTGGGGGCGTGGAACACTGAAGCTTTCTTT,CASYRTLGAWNTEAFF
TRBV7-2,-,TRBD1,TRBJ2-5,TGTGCCAGCAGCGTTACAGGGGCCGGAGAGACCCAGTACTTC,CASSVTGAGETQYF
TRBV9,-,-,TRBJ2-7,TGTGCCAGCAGCGCCTATGACAGCTACTACGAGCAGTACTTC,CASSAYDSYYEQYF
TRBV6-5,-,TRBD1,TRBJ2-1,TGTGCCAGTGGTCCCGGGACAGATTATTACAATGAGCAGTTCTTC,CASGPGTDYYNEQFF
TRBV4-2,few,TRBD1,TRBJ1-1,TGTGCCAGCAGCCGAGAACAGGGGTACACTGAAGCTTTCTTT,CASSREQGYTEAFF
TRBV28,-,TRBD1,TRBJ1-5,TGTGCCGTCCGGGACAGGGGGCTTTATAGCAATCAGCCCCAGCATTTT,CAVRDRGLYSNQPQHF
TRBV13,-,-,TRBJ1-3,TGTGCCAGCAGCTCCAGGAGGGGGGGGCGCACTGGAAACACCATATATTTT,CASSSRRGGRTGNTIYF
TRBV5-1,-,-,TRBJ2-3,TGCGCCAGCAGCCAAACAGGGAGATCGGTGTTCGCAGATACGCAGTATTTT,CASSQTGRSVFADTQYF
TRBV28,once,-,TRBJ1-2,TGTGCCAGCAATCGCGGTAACTATGGCTACACCTTC,CASNRGNYGYTF
TRBV7-9,-,-,TRBJ1-1,TGTGCCAGCAGCGAGGGTGCGGGGGGAAGGGCTGAAGCTTTCTTT,CASSEGAGGRAEAFF
TRBV3-1/TRBV3-2,few,TRBD2,TRBJ2-1,TGTGCCAGCAGCCCGAGTACTAGCGGCTACAATGAGCAGTTCTTC,CASSPSTSGYNEQFF